This TCR beta chain was profiled in a study of breast tumors, draining lymph nodes, adjacent tissues. The CDR3 is 17 residues long. Germline loops: CDR1 LGHNA, CDR2 YNFKEQ. The trim removed 1 base at V and 5 bases at J, leaving 7 bases unmatched. Broader study findings: Data fit most tumor T cells coming from lymph node, expanding in tumor. Compared with lymph nodes, tumors were less diverse; compared with nontumor tissue, more. The lymph node origin of tumor T cells was framed as consistent with a hypothesis, not demonstrated. Luminal-like breast cancer showed significantly higher tumor–nontumor repertoire similarity than basal-like.

Samples came from axillary lymph nodes draining the breast cancer. TCRdb processed the multiplex PCR reads anew with MiXCR; each CDR3 protein has one entry. In the table there are 180,000 or so distinct CDR3 sequences, approximately 33% of which are singletons. This clonotype was seen at least ten times. Its antigen remains unknown. The sequence was collected from a female donor with breast cancer. Some clones in this sample may be carry-over from other donors' samples. The sequenced material came from axillary lymph node tissue. This chain uses TRBV4-2 with TRBJ2-1, with 11 bases that match TRBD2. The CDR3 region is CASSQGVAGGFDNEQFF. The CDR3 nucleotides are TGTGCCAGCAGCCAAGGGGTAGCGGGGGGGTTTGACAATGAGCAGTTCTTC.